The rows below give T cell receptor beta chains drawn from one sample of a study of T cells after yellow fever vaccination. Using its own MiXCR run on the 5' RACE reads, TCRdb lists one record per CDR3 protein. Of around 200,000 distinct CDR3 sequences detected, approximately 10% appear once; the ten largest clones hold just over 35%. Sequencing used CD8+ T cells sorted from PBMCs, obtained 15 days after the yellow fever booster vaccination. These receptors were taken from a man between 18 and 29 years old who received the YFV17D yellow fever vaccine. CDR3s include the opening cysteine and the closing phenylalanine or tryptophan. The order of the fields is V gene, clone size, CDR3 protein. Clone size is not always given. Where it is, it says once, few, many or a class for expanded clones.

V: TRBV7-2; size: NA; CDR3: CASSPSDRIQETQYF
V: TRBV12-3/TRBV12-4; size: few; CDR3: CASSLSGLEQFF
V: TRBV27; size: NA; CDR3: CASSTTSGGANEQFF
V: TRBV6-6; size: NA; CDR3: CASNTQETAYGYTF
V: TRBV6-2/TRBV6-3; size: NA; CDR3: CASTKGGAANTGELFF
V: TRBV6-5; size: few; CDR3: CASSYRHVDEQFF
V: TRBV7-9; size: few; CDR3: CASSLIPMNTEAFF
V: TRBV27; size: few; CDR3: CASSLWTMDTQYF
V: TRBV12-3/TRBV12-4; size: NA; CDR3: CASRLEGAYGYTF
V: TRBV3-1; size: few; CDR3: CASSPGGGANVLTF
V: TRBV27; size: many; CDR3: CASSLGLKGEQYF
V: TRBV10-3; size: few; CDR3: CATAGANTEAFF
V: TRBV6-4; size: few; CDR3: CASSDQGGPTDTQYF
V: TRBV4-2; size: NA; CDR3: CASSQDPGVNYGYTF
V: TRBV6-2/TRBV6-3; size: few; CDR3: CASETSGQETQYF
V: TRBV27; size: NA; CDR3: CASSFSSGAQETQYF
V: TRBV14; size: many; CDR3: CASSPLGSYNEQFF
V: TRBV6-5; size: few; CDR3: CASSYGSSHTSLNYGYTF
V: TRBV20-1; size: NA; CDR3: CSARIGGTANTGELFF
V: TRBV20-1; size: few; CDR3: CSARDSLADQTQYF
V: TRBV20-1; size: many; CDR3: CSARDSGTGNLGYTF
V: TRBV12-3/TRBV12-4; size: NA; CDR3: CASRPPMGTQYF
V: TRBV7-7; size: few; CDR3: CASSFLLTSGGQETQYF
V: TRBV30; size: NA; CDR3: CAWSETGRSGELFF
V: TRBV7-2; size: few; CDR3: CASSQGAGPGDQPQHF
V: TRBV25-1; size: few; CDR3: CASSWTGSGANVLTF
V: TRBV6-2/TRBV6-3; size: few; CDR3: CASSYGAASSYTF
V: TRBV12-3/TRBV12-4; size: few; CDR3: CASSLYGGTEAFF
V: TRBV4-2; size: few; CDR3: CASNQGAYSNQPQHF
V: TRBV27; size: many; CDR3: CASSSGLGYEQYF
V: TRBV7-2; size: NA; CDR3: CASSQEAGILNSPLHF
V: TRBV7-6; size: few; CDR3: CASSPFRDNEQFF
V: TRBV7-6; size: many; CDR3: CASSEWGGQTEAFF
V: TRBV6-2/TRBV6-3; size: few; CDR3: CASTLAALYEQFF
V: TRBV24-1; size: NA; CDR3: CATSDLQGDTQYF
V: TRBV27; size: NA; CDR3: CASSLLGGNTIYF
V: TRBV4-2; size: many; CDR3: CASSQEDGSTQSPLHF
V: TRBV12-3/TRBV12-4; size: NA; CDR3: CASSSRTVSSYNEQFF
V: TRBV6-2/TRBV6-3; size: NA; CDR3: CASSSLGLAGGLPETQYF
V: TRBV7-7; size: few; CDR3: CASSLDGHYTF
V: TRBV20-1; size: NA; CDR3: CSEGLLRGGRADTQYF
V: TRBV19; size: NA; CDR3: CASSIVDRGWEQYF
V: TRBV20-1; size: NA; CDR3: CSARDRDRENTGELFF
V: TRBV29-1; size: NA; CDR3: CSVESGENYGYTF
V: TRBV7-9; size: NA; CDR3: CASSSEPLRGGNTGELFF
V: TRBV13; size: NA; CDR3: CASSHGPGTGQPQHF
V: TRBV27; size: NA; CDR3: CASSCPGLAAPRGDNEQYF
V: TRBV29-1; size: few; CDR3: CSVEGTSGGYEQYF
V: TRBV7-6; size: NA; CDR3: CASSWSGAPTDTQYF